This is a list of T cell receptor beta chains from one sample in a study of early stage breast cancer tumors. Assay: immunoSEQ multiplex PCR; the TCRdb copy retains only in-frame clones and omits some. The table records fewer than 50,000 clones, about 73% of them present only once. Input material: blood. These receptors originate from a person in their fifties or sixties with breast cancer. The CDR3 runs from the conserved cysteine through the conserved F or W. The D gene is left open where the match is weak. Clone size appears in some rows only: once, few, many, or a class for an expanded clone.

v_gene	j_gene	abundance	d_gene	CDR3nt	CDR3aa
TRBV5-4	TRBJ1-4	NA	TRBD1	TGTGCCAGCAGCCACGACAGGGGAAAAGAAAAACTGTTTTTT	CASSHDRGKEKLFF
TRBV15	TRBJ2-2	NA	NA	TGTGCCACCAGCAGAGATGCGCTAATTAACACCGGGGAGCTGTTTTTT	CATSRDALINTGELFF
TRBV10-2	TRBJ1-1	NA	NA	TGCGCCAGCAGTCACGGGAACACTGAAGCTTTCTTT	CASSHGNTEAFF
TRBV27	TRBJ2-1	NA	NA	TGTGCCAGCAGTTCGACTAGGCTCAATGAGCAGTTCTTC	CASSSTRLNEQFF
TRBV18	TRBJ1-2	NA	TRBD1	TGTGCCAGCTCACCCCTGGGACAGGGGTATGGCTACACCTTC	CASSPLGQGYGYTF
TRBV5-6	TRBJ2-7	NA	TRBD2	TGTGCCAGCAGCTTTGGTACGCCTAGCGGGAGGCCGTACTTC	CASSFGTPSGRPYF
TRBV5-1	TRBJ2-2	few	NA	TGCGCCAGCAGCTTGGCCGGCGGCGGGGAGCTGTTTTTT	CASSLAGGGELFF
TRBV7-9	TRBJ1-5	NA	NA	TGTGCCAGCAGCCCCGGGGGGCCACGGCAGCCCCAGCATTTT	CASSPGGPRQPQHF
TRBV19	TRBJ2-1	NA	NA	TGTGCCAGTAGTACAAGAGCGAGCTCCTACAATGAGCAGTTCTTC	CASSTRASSYNEQFF
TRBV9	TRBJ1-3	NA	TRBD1	TGTGCCAGCAGCGCCGGACAGGCCCGCTCTGGAAACACCATATATTTT	CASSAGQARSGNTIYF
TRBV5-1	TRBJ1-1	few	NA	TGCGCCAGCAGCTTGGATCGGCCGGGATTGAACACTGAAGCTTTCTTT	CASSLDRPGLNTEAFF
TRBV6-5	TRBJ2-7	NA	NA	TGTGCCAGCAGTTACTCGAAGGGGAGGATCTCCTACGAGCAGTACTTC	CASSYSKGRISYEQYF
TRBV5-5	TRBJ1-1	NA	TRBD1	TGTGCCAGCAGCAAGGGACAGGCGAACACTGAAGCTTTCTTT	CASSKGQANTEAFF
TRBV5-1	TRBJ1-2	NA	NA	TGCGCCAGCAGCTTGGGACAGGCGCCGGCTAACTATGGCTACACCTTC	CASSLGQAPANYGYTF
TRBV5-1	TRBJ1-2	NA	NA	TGCGCCAGCAGCTTAACAGGGCGAATTTATGGCTACACCTTC	CASSLTGRIYGYTF
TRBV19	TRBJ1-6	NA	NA	TGTGCCACCGGACAGTCATCCGGGTCACCCCTCCACTTT	CATGQSSGSPLHF
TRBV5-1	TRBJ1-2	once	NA	TGCGCCAGCAGTTATGGGTCGTCCCAGGGGAACTATGGCTACACCTTC	CASSYGSSQGNYGYTF
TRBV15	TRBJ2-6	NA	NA	TGTGCCACCAGCCTCCCCCCCCGGGAGATCAGATCTGGGGCCAACGTCCTGACTTTC	CATSLPPREIRSGANVLTF
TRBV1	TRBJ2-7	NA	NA	TGCACCAGCAGCCAAACCCCTGGACTAGCGGGAGTCTACGAGCAGTACTTC	CTSSQTPGLAGVYEQYF
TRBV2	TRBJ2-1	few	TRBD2	TGTGCCAGCAGTCCACTTAAGCGGGAGGGCCTCTTCTTC	CASSPLKREGLFF
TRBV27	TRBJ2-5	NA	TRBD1	TGTGCCAGCAGCCTGGGACAGTCGCAAGAGACCCAGTACTTC	CASSLGQSQETQYF
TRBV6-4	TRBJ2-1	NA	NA	TGTGCCAGCAGTAGGGACTTCAGCCCCTACAATGAGCAGTTCTTC	CASSRDFSPYNEQFF
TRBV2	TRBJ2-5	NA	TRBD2	TGTGCCAGCAGTGATGGACTAGCCCAAGAGACCCAGTACTTC	CASSDGLAQETQYF
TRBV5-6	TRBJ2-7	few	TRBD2	TGTGCCAGCAGCATTAGCGGGAGTGGATCCTACGAGCAGTACTTC	CASSISGSGSYEQYF
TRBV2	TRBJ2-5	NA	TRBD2	TGTGCCAGCCATCAGCGGGGGAGTGGAGAGACCCAGTACTTC	CASHQRGSGETQYF
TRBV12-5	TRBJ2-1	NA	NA	TGTGCTAGTGGTTCCGACAGGAATGAGCAGTTCTTC	CASGSDRNEQFF
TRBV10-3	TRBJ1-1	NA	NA	TGTGCCATCAGCGCAACACAGGGAACTGAAGCTTTCTTT	CAISATQGTEAFF
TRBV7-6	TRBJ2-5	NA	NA	TGTGCCAGCAGCGGTAACTACCAAGAGACCCAGTACTTC	CASSGNYQETQYF
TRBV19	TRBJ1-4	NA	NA	TGTGCCAGTAGTATCGGCGGGGCCGCGGGGGAAAAACTGTTTTTT	CASSIGGAAGEKLFF
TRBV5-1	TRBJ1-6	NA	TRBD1	TGCGCCAGCAGCATGGCCGGGGACAGTTATTCACCCCTCCACTTT	CASSMAGDSYSPLHF
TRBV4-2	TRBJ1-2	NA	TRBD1	TGTGCCAGCAGCCCCCGGGACAGGGGGCAGTTGGAGGACTATGGCTACACCTTC	CASSPRDRGQLEDYGYTF
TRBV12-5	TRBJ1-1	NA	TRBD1	TGTGCTAGTGGTTTGTCTCCGGGACAGGTAAAATTATCTTTCTTT	CASGLSPGQVKLSFF
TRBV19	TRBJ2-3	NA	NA	TGTGCCAGTAGTATAGATCGGGTCATTACGAGCACAGATACGCAGTATTTT	CASSIDRVITSTDTQYF
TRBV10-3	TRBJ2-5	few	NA	TGTGCCAGAGATACCGACAGCCAAGAGACCCAGTACTTC	CARDTDSQETQYF
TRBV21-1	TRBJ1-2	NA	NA	TGTGCCAGCAGCACCCGGACAGGGAGGATCTATGGCTACACCTTC	CASSTRTGRIYGYTF
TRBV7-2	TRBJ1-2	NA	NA	TGTGCCAGCAGAGGGGAAGGTCGAGCTAACTATGGCTACACCTTC	CASRGEGRANYGYTF
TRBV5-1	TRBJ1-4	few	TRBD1	TGCGCCAGCAGGCAATTCGGGACAGATAATGAAAAACTGTTTTTT	CASRQFGTDNEKLFF
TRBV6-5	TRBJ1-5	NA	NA	TGTGCCAGCGCCTCAGGGGTCCCCCCTCAGCCCCAGCATTTT	CASASGVPPQPQHF
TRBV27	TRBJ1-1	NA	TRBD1	TGTGCCAGCAGTCACAGGGGAATGGGCACTGAAGCTTTCTTT	CASSHRGMGTEAFF
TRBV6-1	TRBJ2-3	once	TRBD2	TGTGCCAGCAATTTACTAGCGCCAAGCACAGATACGCAGTATTTT	CASNLLAPSTDTQYF
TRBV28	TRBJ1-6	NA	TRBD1	TGTGCCAGCAGCCAAGACAGGGGTTATAATTCACCCCTCCACTTT	CASSQDRGYNSPLHF
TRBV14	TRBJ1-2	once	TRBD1	TGTGCCAGCAGCCAAGATCCGGGACAGGGATTAGACTATGGCTACACCTTC	CASSQDPGQGLDYGYTF
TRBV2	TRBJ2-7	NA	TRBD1	TGTGCCAGCAGTGCAACCCAGACAGGGCTGCTCTACGAGCAGTACTTC	CASSATQTGLLYEQYF
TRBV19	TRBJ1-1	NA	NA	TGTGCCAGTCAAGGACAGCCCGAAACCGGAGCTTTCTTT	CASQGQPETGAFF
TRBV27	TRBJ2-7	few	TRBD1	TGTGCCAGCAGTTCAGTAGGGACAGGGAAGTCCTACGAGCAGTACTTC	CASSSVGTGKSYEQYF
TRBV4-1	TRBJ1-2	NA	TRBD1	TGCGCCAGCAGCCAATCAAAGGGGGCGGGCTATGGCTACACCTTC	CASSQSKGAGYGYTF
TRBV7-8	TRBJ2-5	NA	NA	TGTGCCAGCAGCTCCCTAACTGGGAGTATAGAGACCCAGTACTTC	CASSSLTGSIETQYF
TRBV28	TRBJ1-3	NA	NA	TGTGCCAGCGGGGGCCTCTCTGGAAACACCATATATTTT	CASGGLSGNTIYF
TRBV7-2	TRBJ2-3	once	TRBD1	TGTGCCAGCAGCCTAGTCAACAGGGGACGGTTCCTCGGGGATACGCAGTATTTT	CASSLVNRGRFLGDTQYF
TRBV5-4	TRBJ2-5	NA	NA	TGTGCCAGCAGCCCGTTGAGGGCAGGTCAAGAGACCCAGTACTTC	CASSPLRAGQETQYF
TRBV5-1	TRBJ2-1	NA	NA	TGCGCCAGCAGCTTGGACGCGGGACTTTACAATGAGCAGTTCTTC	CASSLDAGLYNEQFF
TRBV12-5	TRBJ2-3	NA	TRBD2	TGTGCTAGTGAACGGGCGGGGGGCACAGATACGCAGTATTTT	CASERAGGTDTQYF
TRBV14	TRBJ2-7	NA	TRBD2	TGTGCCAGCAGCCAGGGACTAGCGGGCCTCTCCTACGAGCAGTACTTC	CASSQGLAGLSYEQYF
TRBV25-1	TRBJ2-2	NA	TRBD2	TGTGCCAGCAGTGCCCCACTAGGGGAGGGCACCGGGGAGCTGTTTTTT	CASSAPLGEGTGELFF
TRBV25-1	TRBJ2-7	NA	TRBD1	TGTGCCAGCAGTGAATGGAACCGGGACAGGTCTCTCATCGAGCAGTACTTC	CASSEWNRDRSLIEQYF
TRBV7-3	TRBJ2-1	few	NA	TGTGCCAGCAGCCTGGAACAGGGCAATGAGCAGTTCTTC	CASSLEQGNEQFF